A single sample is the source of the 26 T cell receptor beta chains below, sequenced in a study of T cells after yellow fever vaccination. In TCRdb, the 5' RACE reads were re-called with MiXCR into one record per CDR3 protein. The table includes under 400,000 distinct CDR3 sequences, 11% detected once. This material consisted of PBMCs, taken on the day of the first yellow fever vaccination. These receptors were collected from a man younger than 35 who received the YFV17D yellow fever vaccine.

This clonotype has just a few counts. This chain uses TRBV15 with TRBJ1-2, with a tentative D call TRBD1 (5 bases). CDR3 size: 14 residues. Trimming shortened V by 2 bases and J by 5 bases, and 12 bases separated the two germline ends. The germline CDR1 and CDR2 sequences are LNHNV and YYDKDF (reference sequence). In nucleotides, the CDR3 is TGTGCCACCAGCAGACGGCAGGGTTTTTATGGCTACACCTTC. Translated, it gives CATSRRQGFYGYTF.

The chain carries TRBV7-3 and TRBJ1-1; D gene uncertain. CDR1 is SGHTA, CDR2 FQGTGA, per germline. Trimming pared 4 bases from V and 11 bases from J, leaving 17 bases between. The CDR3 is 13 amino acids. The DNA for the CDR3 is TGTGCCAGCAGCTCTACCCTAACCGACGGGGCTTTCTTT. It is translated as CASSSTLTDGAFF.

This clonotype turned up a few times. This sequence joins TRBV12-3 or TRBV12-4 and TRBJ2-1; D is unclear. V was clipped by 5 bases and J by 12 bases, with 14 bases between them. The CDR3 has 12 residues. The CDR3 DNA reads as TGTGCCAGCAGTGCGCAACTTGGTGGGCAGTTCTTC. This codes for CASSAQLGGQFF.

This chain uses TRBV19 with TRBJ1-2; TRBD1 is a possible D gene (5 bases). The V and J ends lost 5 bases and 3 bases respectively, with 10 bases between them. The CDR3 is made up of 13 amino acids. Germline loops: CDR1 LNHDA, CDR2 SQIVND (reference sequence). The CDR3 DNA reads TGTGCCAGTAGTCCCGACAGTGACTATGGCTACACCTTC. It encodes CASSPDSDYGYTF.

The chain carries TRBV4-3 and TRBJ1-1, with a tentative D call TRBD1 (5 bases). Germline loops: CDR1 LGHNA, CDR2 YSLEER. Trimming cost V 4 bases and J 3 bases, with 15 bases left between them. The CDR3 has 15 amino acids. CDR3 sequence: CASSLVPGGDTEAFF. DNA for the CDR3: TGCGCCAGCAGCCTCGTACCGGGGGGTGACACTGAAGCTTTCTTT.

There are a few counts of this clonotype. The genes are TRBV4-3 and TRBJ2-3, with TRBD1 as a possible D gene (5 bases). This CDR3 spans 15 amino acids. The germline gives CDR1 LGHNA, CDR2 YSLEER. The germline V and J ends were trimmed by 3 bases and 3 bases, with 13 bases remaining between them. CDR3 nucleotides: TGCGCCAGCAGCCAGGGCAGGGAAGTTACAGATACGCAGTATTTT. It yields the protein CASSQGREVTDTQYF.

There are many counts of this clonotype. The chain recombines TRBV5-8 with TRBJ1-1; D is unresolved. In germline, CDR1 is SGHTS, CDR2 YDEGEE. V was pared by 2 bases and J by 4 bases, with 12 bases between. The CDR3 spans 14 residues. The DNA of the CDR3 is TGTGCCAGCAGCTTTTCCGGGGTTGTCACTGAAGCTTTCTTT. Translation gives CASSFSGVVTEAFF.

This sequence joins TRBV7-9 and TRBJ2-3, with D possibly being TRBD2 (6 bases). V lost 5 bases and J 5 bases, leaving 14 bases between the germline ends. Germline CDR1 reads SEHNR; CDR2 reads FQNEAQ (reference sequence). This CDR3 is 14 amino acids long. CDR3 protein: CASSIGTGLDTQYF. Written as DNA, the CDR3 is TGTGCCAGCAGCATAGGGACTGGCCTAGATACGCAGTATTTT.

As concerns this clonotype: Being one base from a much bigger clone, this may be a read error. V gene TRBV7-2 combines with J gene TRBJ2-7; D unclear. The CDR3 is 12 residues long. Germline CDR1 is SGHTA and CDR2 is FQGNSA. Here the CDR3 reads CDSSLDTYEQYF. The CDR3 DNA reads TGTGACAGCAGCTTAGATACCTACGAGCAGTACTTC.

The rearrangement uses TRBV15 and TRBJ2-2; D gene unclear. The CDR3 has 18 residues. Germline V gives CDR1 LNHNV, CDR2 YYDKDF (reference sequence). V lost 3 bases, J lost 3 bases, and 20 bases lay in between. The CDR3 DNA sequence: TGTGCCACCAGCAGTACCCGTGGGTTCCGGCCGGACACCGGGGAGCTGTTTTTT. Amino acids: CATSSTRGFRPDTGELFF.

This clonotype was detected a few times. This rearrangement joins TRBV5-1 to TRBJ2-7; 9 bases are a match to TRBD2. Looked up from germline, CDR1 is SGHRS and CDR2 is YFSETQ. The CDR3 consists of 14 residues. The junction had 3 bases not matched to a gene; V was cut back by 3 bases and J by 2 bases. CDR3 in amino acids: CASSWRGGPYEQYV. In nucleotides, the CDR3 is TGCGCCAGCAGCTGGCGGGGGGGGCCCTACGAGCAGTACGTC.

This clonotype was seen only a few times. The gene calls are TRBV11-1 and TRBJ2-1; D ambiguous. The germline V and J ends were trimmed by 5 bases and 5 bases, with 13 bases remaining between them. The CDR3 spans 14 residues. In germline, CDR1 is SGHAT, CDR2 FQDESV (reference sequence). The CDR3 spells CASSLKWQNNEQFF. CDR3 nucleotide sequence: TGTGCCAGCAGCCTTAAGTGGCAGAACAATGAGCAGTTCTTC.

This clonotype was detected only a few times. The V gene is TRBV7-6, the J gene TRBJ2-3; the match to TRBD2 covers 12 bases. CDR3 length: 16 amino acids. Germline CDR1 reads SGHVS; CDR2 reads FNYEAQ. Trimming cost V 5 bases and J 2 bases; bases outside gene matches: 5. The DNA for the CDR3 is TGTGCCAGCAGCGTACTAGCGGGGGGAGTCACAGATACGCAGTATTTT. Encoded protein: CASSVLAGGVTDTQYF. The variable domain in full, completed from reference TRBV7-6 and TRBJ2-3, reads GAGVSQSPRYKVTKRGQDVALRCDPISGHVSLYWYRQALGQGPEFLTYFNYEAQQDKSGLPNDRFSAERPEGSISTLTIQRTEQRDSAMYRCASSVLAGGVTDTQYFGPGTRLTVL.

This rearrangement joins TRBV15 to TRBJ2-3; 10 nucleotides align to TRBD2. The V and J ends lost 4 bases and 2 bases, in that order; junction bases with no gene match: 9. The germline CDR1 and CDR2 sequences are LNHNV and YYDKDF (reference sequence). The length of the CDR3 is 17 residues. CDR3 in amino acids: CATSNPASGGFTDTQYF. The CDR3 DNA reads TGTGCCACCAGCAACCCAGCTAGCGGGGGTTTCACAGATACGCAGTATTTT.

The table lists this clonotype with a few counts. The chain recombines TRBV29-1 with TRBJ2-5; TRBD1 matches at 11 bases. Germline assignment: CDR1 SQVTM and CDR2 ANQGSEA. Germline trimming cut 6 bases from V and 1 base from J; bases unmatched to any gene: 4. The CDR3 has 14 residues. The CDR3 DNA reads as TGCAGCGTAGGGACAGGGGGTTTCCAAGAGACCCAGTACTTC. The encoded protein is CSVGTGGFQETQYF.

This clonotype has ten or more counts. V is TRBV21-1 and J is TRBJ2-7; the table's D call, TRBD1, has no DNA check behind it. TRBV21-1 is tagged as a pseudogene. The CDR3 is 12 amino acids. This CDR3 is CASSKRGYEQYV. DNA for the CDR3: TGTGCCAGCAGCAAAAGGGGTTACGAGCAGTACGTC.

This clonotype was found a few times. This chain links TRBV6-2 or TRBV6-3 with TRBJ2-5; TRBD2 matches at 8 bases. CDR3 length: 16 amino acids. Germline trimming cut 4 bases from V and 3 bases from J; bases unmatched to any gene: 10. In germline, CDR1 is MNHEY, CDR2 SVGEGT. CDR3 protein: CASSLTLAGGEETQYF. Written as DNA, the CDR3 is TGTGCCAGCAGTTTGACGTTGGCGGGGGGAGAAGAGACCCAGTACTTC.

The sample holds a few counts of this clonotype. The chain has TRBV25-1 and TRBJ1-2; D remains ambiguous. The CDR3 totals 10 residues. Germline V lookup: CDR1 MGHDK, CDR2 SYGVNS. V gave up 4 bases and J gave up 6 bases, with 3 bases separating them. CDR3 residues: CASSANGYTF. Here the CDR3 DNA reads TGTGCCAGCAGTGCGAATGGCTACACCTTC.

This clonotype was counted ten times or more. The chain employs TRBV6-2 or TRBV6-3 and TRBJ2-1; a weak D match, TRBD2 (7 bases). Trimming cost V 5 bases and J 8 bases, with 19 bases left between them. Looked up from germline, CDR1 is MNHEY and CDR2 is SVGEGT. This CDR3 is built from 15 residues. For the CDR3, the DNA is TGTGCCAGCAGTAAGACCGGGGGGCACCGCGATGAGCAGTTCTTC. Translation: CASSKTGGHRDEQFF.

This clonotype was observed a few times. V gene TRBV15 combines with J gene TRBJ1-6; no clear D. Germline assignment: CDR1 LNHNV and CDR2 YYDKDF (reference sequence). The CDR3 covers 13 residues. The V gene lost 2 bases and the J gene lost 7 bases, with 6 bases spanning the gap. CDR3 in amino acids: CATSRRINSPLHF. The CDR3 DNA is TGTGCCACCAGCAGAAGGATAAATTCACCCCTCCACTTT. The whole variable domain, remainder taken from reference TRBV15 and TRBJ1-6, is DAMVIQNPRYQVTQFGKPVTLSCSQTLNHNVMYWYQQKSSQAPKLLFHYYDKDFNNEADTPDNFQSRRPNTSFCFLDIRSPGLGDTAMYLCATSRRINSPLHFGNGTRLTVT.

The J gene is TRBJ2-3, the V gene TRBV28; D call uncertain. V dropped 3 bases and J dropped 6 bases, with 13 bases sitting between them. The germline V gene encodes CDR1 MDHEN and CDR2 SYDVKM. The CDR3 consists of 14 residues. Here the CDR3 DNA reads TGTGCCAGCAGTTTTCGTCTCCAAGGGGATACGCAGTATTTT. It encodes CASSFRLQGDTQYF. The full variable domain, with the rest looked up from reference TRBV28 and TRBJ2-3, is DVKVTQSSRYLVKRTGEKVFLECVQDMDHENMFWYRQDPGLGLRLIYFSYDVKMKEKGDIPEGYSVSREKKERFSLILESASTNQTSMYLCASSFRLQGDTQYFGPGTRLTVL.

This clonotype was counted a few times. This chain joins TRBV5-1 and TRBJ2-3; D might be TRBD2 (5 bases). Germline-derived CDR1 and CDR2 are SGHRS and YFSETQ. With 7 bases removed from V and 4 bases from J, the gap between germline ends came to 19 bases. The CDR3 has 15 residues. The CDR3 nucleotides read TGCGCCAGCCACCCCGGAGGAACTAGTTCAGATACGCAGTATTTT. Its translation: CASHPGGTSSDTQYF.

The chain uses TRBV6-2 or TRBV6-3 and TRBJ2-3; no clear D. Germline CDR1 is MNHEY and CDR2 is SVGEGT. V lost 6 bases to trimming and J lost 4 bases, with 14 bases between them. This CDR3 is 14 amino acids long. DNA for the CDR3: TGTGCCAGCAGAAGGGCCCCGGTCTCAGATACGCAGTATTTT. Protein product: CASRRAPVSDTQYF.

The genes are TRBV5-6 and TRBJ2-1; maybe TRBD2 (5 bases). The CDR3 has 13 amino acids. V lost 2 bases, J lost 12 bases, and 15 bases lay in between. The germline V gene has CDR1 SGHDT and CDR2 YYEEEE. DNA of the CDR3: TGTGCCAGCAGCTTCAGCGGTGTCGAGGGGCAGTTCTTC. Its protein product is CASSFSGVEGQFF.

This clonotype was counted between two and nine times. The V call is TRBV10-3, the J call TRBJ1-2; D may be TRBD1 (5 bases). Between the trimmed V and J ends, which lost 3 bases and 3 bases, there was a span of 14 bases. Germline-derived CDR1 and CDR2 are ENHRY and SYGVKD. The CDR3 totals 15 residues. CDR3 residues: CAISESGGDYYGYTF. CDR3 coding DNA: TGTGCCATCAGTGAATCGGGAGGGGACTACTATGGCTACACCTTC.

The DNA of the CDR3 is TGTGCCAGCAGCTTGGAGGGGGCGCGCGAGCAGTACGTC. This gives the protein CASSLEGAREQYV. The rearrangement joins TRBV7-9 to TRBJ2-7; tentative D call: TRBD1 (7 bases). The CDR3 loop spans 13 amino acids. In germline, CDR1 is SEHNR, CDR2 FQNEAQ (reference sequence). Trimming shortened V by 3 bases and J by 6 bases, and 12 bases separated the two germline ends.